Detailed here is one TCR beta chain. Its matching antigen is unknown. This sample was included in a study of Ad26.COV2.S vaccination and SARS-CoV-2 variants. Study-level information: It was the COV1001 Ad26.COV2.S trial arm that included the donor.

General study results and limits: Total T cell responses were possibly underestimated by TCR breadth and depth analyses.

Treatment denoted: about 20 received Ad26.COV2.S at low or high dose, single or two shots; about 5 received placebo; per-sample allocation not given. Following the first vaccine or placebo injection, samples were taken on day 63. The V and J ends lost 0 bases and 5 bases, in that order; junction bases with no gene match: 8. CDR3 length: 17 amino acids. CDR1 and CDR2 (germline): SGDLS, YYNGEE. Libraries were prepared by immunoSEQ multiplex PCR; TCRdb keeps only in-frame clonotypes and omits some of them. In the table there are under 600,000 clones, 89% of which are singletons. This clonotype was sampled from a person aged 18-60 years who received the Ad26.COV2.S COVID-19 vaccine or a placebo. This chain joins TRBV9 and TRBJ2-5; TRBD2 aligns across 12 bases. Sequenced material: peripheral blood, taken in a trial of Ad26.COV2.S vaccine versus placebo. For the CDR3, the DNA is TGTGCCAGCAGCGTAGCTTCGACTAGCGGGAGTACGGAGACCCAGTACTTC. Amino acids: CASSVASTSGSTETQYF.